The next 30 T cell receptor beta chains were all read from a single sample in a study of Ad26.COV2.S vaccination and SARS-CoV-2 variants. Clones were sequenced by immunoSEQ multiplex PCR, and TCRdb holds only the in-frame ones, with some missing. The table has under 150,000 clones, roughly 88% seen once. The starting material was peripheral blood, obtained after recovery from COVID-19. The source is a human donor who had recovered from COVID-19.

The V and J genes are TRBV27 and TRBJ1-1; maybe TRBD1 (6 bases). Trimming left V 2 bases short and J 0 bases short, with 10 bases between. The CDR3 runs to 15 residues. Germline V gene data show CDR1 as MNHEY and CDR2 as SMNVEV (reference sequence). CDR3 sequence: CASSLKRGMNTEAFF. Written as DNA, the CDR3 is TGTGCCAGCAGTTTAAAGAGGGGGATGAACACTGAAGCTTTCTTT.

This clone has a single count. The genes are TRBV11-2 and TRBJ2-5; TRBD2 might be the D (5 bases). V lost 5 bases and J lost 5, with 9 bases in between. The CDR3 length is 12 residues. Per germline, CDR1 SGHAT and CDR2 FQNNGV. CDR3: CASSPRGETQYF. DNA for the CDR3: TGTGCCAGCAGCCCGCGAGGGGAGACCCAGTACTTC.

The V and J genes are TRBV4-3 and TRBJ2-5; D is possibly TRBD2 (6 bases). From germline, CDR1 is LGHNA and CDR2 YSLEER. The CDR3 is made up of 15 amino acids. V was pared by 5 bases and J by 3 bases, with 16 bases between. CDR3 nucleotides: TGCGCCAGCAGCTTGACGGGACTGAGAGAAGAGACCCAGTACTTC. Its translation: CASSLTGLREETQYF.

The V and J genes are TRBV5-4 and TRBJ2-2, with D unresolved. V was pared by 5 bases and J by 4 bases, with 24 bases between. The CDR3 consists of 18 residues. Germline loops: CDR1 SGHNT, CDR2 YYREEE (reference sequence). DNA of the CDR3: TGTGCCAGCAGTTCCCCAAGCCCTGGACGGACGCCCACCGGGGAGCTGTTTTTT. Translating gives CASSSPSPGRTPTGELFF.

The chain couples TRBV28 to TRBJ2-7, with 9 nucleotides matching TRBD1. This CDR3 contains 14 residues. Germline V gene lookup returns CDR1 MDHEN and CDR2 SYDVKM. Trimming removed 2 bases from V and 3 bases from J; junction bases left unmatched: 2. The CDR3 loop is CASSLTGQGYEQYF. The CDR3 DNA reads TGTGCCAGCAGTTTAACGGGACAGGGCTACGAGCAGTACTTC. Using reference TRBV28 and TRBJ2-7 for the parts outside the CDR3, the full variable domain is DVKVTQSSRYLVKRTGEKVFLECVQDMDHENMFWYRQDPGLGLRLIYFSYDVKMKEKGDIPEGYSVSREKKERFSLILESASTNQTSMYLCASSLTGQGYEQYFGPGTRLTVT.

The genes are TRBV27 and TRBJ2-6; 7 bases map to TRBD2. The germline gives CDR1 MNHEY, CDR2 SMNVEV (reference sequence). With V trimmed by 4 bases and J by 0 bases, 12 bases remained unmatched. The CDR3 runs to 19 residues. CDR3 DNA sequence: TGTGCCAGCAGTTCACAACTCAGCGGGGTTCTCTCTGGGGCCAACGTCCTGACTTTC. Encoded protein: CASSSQLSGVLSGANVLTF.

The chain carries TRBV9 and TRBJ1-1; D possibly corresponds to TRBD1 (5 bases). The CDR3 length is 14 residues. V dropped 4 bases and J dropped 4 bases, with 14 bases sitting between them. Germline CDR1 is SGDLS and CDR2 is YYNGEE. In nucleotides, the CDR3 is TGTGCCAGCAGCTCACGAGGGAGGGGCACTGAAGCTTTCTTT. Its protein product is CASSSRGRGTEAFF.

The CDR3 here is CASSQLYEQFF. CDR3 DNA: TGTGCCAGCAGCCAACTGTATGAGCAGTTCTTC. The chain links TRBV3-1 (or the pseudogene TRBV3-2) to TRBJ2-1; D is uncertain. Trimming cost V 2 bases and J 8 bases, with 4 bases left between them. The CDR3 runs to 11 residues. CDR1 and CDR2 (germline): LGHDT, YNNKEL (reference sequence).

This chain joins TRBV9 and TRBJ1-1; unclear D gene. The CDR3 runs to 15 residues. Trimming removed 1 base at V and 1 base at J, with 11 bases between. CDR1 and CDR2 from the germline V gene are SGDLS and YYNGEE. The CDR3 here is CASSVSERGNTEAFF. CDR3 bases: TGTGCCAGCAGCGTAAGTGAGCGGGGGAACACTGAAGCTTTCTTT.

The V gene is TRBV29-1, the J gene TRBJ1-1, with a possible D match to TRBD1 (5 bases). This CDR3 region has 14 residues. The germline CDR1 and CDR2 sequences are SQVTM and ANQGSEA. Trimming cost V 3 bases and J 3 bases, with 14 bases left between them. CDR3 loop: CSVERNRKYTEAFF. The CDR3 nucleotides are TGCAGCGTTGAGAGGAACAGGAAATACACTGAAGCTTTCTTT. Drawing the rest from reference TRBV29-1 and TRBJ1-1, the complete variable domain is SAVISQKPSRDICQRGTSLTIQCQVDSQVTMMFWYRQQPGQSLTLIATANQGSEATYESGFVIDKFPISRPNLTFSTLTVSNMSPEDSSIYLCSVERNRKYTEAFFGQGTRLTVV.

The J gene is TRBJ1-3, the V gene TRBV28; D is undetermined. The CDR3 has 12 amino acids. CDR1 and CDR2 from the germline V gene are MDHEN and SYDVKM. V shed 8 bases and J shed 0 bases, with 5 bases lying between them. The CDR3 sequence: CASESSGNTIYF. CDR3 nucleotides: TGTGCCAGCGAGAGCTCTGGAAACACCATATATTTT.

The chain joins TRBV5-1 to TRBJ1-1; 7 nucleotides line up with TRBD1. Unmatched junction bases numbered 5, after V lost 4 bases and J lost 8 bases. The germline CDR1 and CDR2 sequences are SGHRS and YFSETQ. The length of the CDR3 is 12 residues. Here the CDR3 reads CASSEPDREAFF. CDR3 DNA sequence: TGCGCCAGCAGCGAGCCGGACAGGGAAGCTTTCTTT.

This clone occurred a few times. V gene TRBV2 combines with J gene TRBJ2-7; a possible D gene is TRBD1 (6 bases). Germline CDR1 reads SNHLY; CDR2 reads FYNNEI. Trimming left V 6 bases short and J 3 bases short, with 12 bases between. This CDR3 has 13 amino acids. CDR3 in DNA: TGTGCCAGCAGAGATACAGGGAGCTACGAGCAGTACTTC. Its protein product is CASRDTGSYEQYF.

The chain is built from TRBV5-4 and TRBJ2-3; 8 nucleotides align to TRBD1. V shed 5 bases, J shed 2 bases, and the junction held 10 bases outside the gene matches. CDR1 and CDR2 from the germline V gene are SGHNT and YYREEE (reference sequence). This CDR3 has 16 residues. CDR3 protein: CASSRDRILSTDTQYF. The DNA of the CDR3 is TGTGCCAGCAGTCGGGACAGGATCTTATCCACAGATACGCAGTATTTT.

The rearrangement links TRBV7-2 to TRBJ2-5; D call uncertain. The CDR3 length is 18 residues. Trimming stripped 4 bases from V and 2 bases from J, with 23 bases between. Per germline, CDR1 SGHTA and CDR2 FQGNSA. CDR3 nucleotides: TGTGCCAGCAGCTCCCTTGGACGGCCGACAAGAATTCAAGAGACCCAGTACTTC. Its translation: CASSSLGRPTRIQETQYF.

The V gene is TRBV7-2, the J gene TRBJ2-7; D is possibly TRBD2 (5 bases). The ends were cut back, 4 bases at V and 3 bases at J, with 16 bases in the middle. The CDR3 has 15 amino acids. The germline V gene has CDR1 SGHTA and CDR2 FQGNSA. The CDR3 DNA is TGTGCCAGCAGCTCCTCCCGTCTCCGGGGCTACGAGCAGTACTTC. This codes for CASSSSRLRGYEQYF.

The rearrangement uses TRBV5-1 and TRBJ1-4; TRBD1 might be the D (6 bases). The V end lost 0 bases, the J end lost 3 bases, and 15 bases lay between the germline ends. Germline lookup yields CDR1 SGHRS and CDR2 YFSETQ. There are 17 residues in the CDR3. The CDR3 here is CASSLEQGGAANEKLFF. CDR3 in DNA: TGCGCCAGCAGCTTGGAACAGGGCGGCGCGGCTAATGAAAAACTGTTTTTT.

The rearrangement joins TRBV19 to TRBJ2-5; D possibly uses TRBD1 or TRBD2 (6 bases each). Trimming removed 6 bases from V and 3 bases from J, with 20 bases in between. Germline V gives CDR1 LNHDA, CDR2 SQIVND (reference sequence). CDR3 size: 16 residues. The CDR3 loop reads CASSPGDTLLKETQYF. CDR3 coding DNA: TGTGCCAGTAGCCCGGGGGACACTCTGTTGAAAGAGACCCAGTACTTC.

The chain carries TRBV11-2 and TRBJ1-6; D is possibly TRBD1 (5 bases). V lost 5 bases, J lost 6 bases, and 17 bases lay in between. The CDR3 has 16 amino acids. CDR1 is SGHAT, CDR2 FQNNGV, per germline. In nucleotides, the CDR3 is TGTGCCAGCAGCGCCCGGGGACGGAGCCTTAATTCACCCCTCCACTTT. It codes for CASSARGRSLNSPLHF.

The chain's CDR3 is CAISERRTYSNQPQHF. The CDR3 DNA reads as TGTGCCATCAGTGAGAGGAGGACGTATAGCAATCAGCCCCAGCATTTT. The rearrangement uses TRBV10-3 and TRBJ1-5; D gene uncertain. The length of the CDR3 is 16 residues. Germline V gene data show CDR1 as ENHRY and CDR2 as SYGVKD. The V end was cut by 2 bases, the J end by 0 bases, with 11 bases between.

This chain joins TRBV6-5 and TRBJ2-3, with D possibly being TRBD1 (5 bases). Germline assignment: CDR1 MNHEY and CDR2 SVGAGI. CDR3 size: 13 residues. The V and J ends lost 7 bases and 2 bases respectively, with 10 bases between them. The CDR3, as DNA: TGTGCCAGCACGGACAAATTCACAGATACGCAGTATTTT. It is translated as CASTDKFTDTQYF.

The chain employs TRBV6-5 and TRBJ1-4, with no clear D. Germline V gene sequence: CDR1 MNHEY, CDR2 SVGAGI. This CDR3 has 13 amino acids. The V gene lost 8 bases and the J gene lost 3 bases, with 10 bases spanning the gap. The CDR3: CASYSFPNEKLFF. The CDR3 DNA follows: TGTGCCAGCTACAGTTTCCCTAATGAAAAACTGTTTTTT.

This clone was counted a single time. The chain couples TRBV6-5 to TRBJ2-1; 7 bases fit TRBD1. The CDR3 length is 14 residues. Trimming removed 2 bases from V and 3 bases from J; junction bases left unmatched: 1. Per the germline V gene, CDR1 is MNHEY and CDR2 is SVGAGI. The CDR3 bases are TGTGCCAGCAGTTACCGGACAGGCTACAATGAGCAGTTCTTC. This translates into CASSYRTGYNEQFF.

This clone was counted a few times. The chain links TRBV10-3 to TRBJ1-2; the D is unclear. The CDR3 spans 14 residues. Trimming took off 3 bases at V and 2 bases at J, with 10 bases between the two ends. CDR1 ENHRY and CDR2 SYGVKD come from the germline V gene. The CDR3 sequence is CAISERLINYGYTF. Here the CDR3 DNA reads TGTGCCATCAGTGAAAGACTGATCAACTATGGCTACACCTTC.

Here the CDR3 DNA reads TGTGCCAGCTCACCGGGGAAGAACACTGAAGCTTTCTTT. Translation gives CASSPGKNTEAFF. The chain joins TRBV18 to TRBJ1-1; no clear D. CDR3 length equals 13 residues. The germline CDR1 and CDR2 sequences are KGHSH and LQKENI. V gave up 3 bases and J gave up 1 base, with 6 bases separating them. Full variable domain (remainder filled in from reference TRBV18 and TRBJ1-1): NAGVMQNPRHLVRRRGQEARLRCSPMKGHSHVYWYRQLPEEGLKFMVYLQKENIIDESGMPKERFSAEFPKEGPSILRIQQVVRGDSAAYFCASSPGKNTEAFFGQGTRLTVV.

The CDR3 protein is CASSPRLGTNTEAFF. The CDR3 DNA follows: TGTGCCAGCAGCCCCCGTTTGGGCACGAACACTGAAGCTTTCTTT. This chain uses TRBV7-8 with TRBJ1-1; D not certain. Trimming took off 5 bases at V and 1 base at J, with 14 bases between the two ends. Germline assignment: CDR1 SGHVS and CDR2 FQNEAQ. CDR3 length: 15 amino acids.

The chain is built from TRBV6-6 and TRBJ2-3; D perhaps matches TRBD2 (5 bases). The CDR3 consists of 11 residues. Trimming took 8 bases from V and 3 from J, leaving 6 bases between them. From germline, CDR1 is MNHNY and CDR2 SVGAGI (reference sequence). CDR3 nucleotide sequence: TGTGCCAGCCGGGGTACAGATACGCAGTATTTT. Its protein product is CASRGTDTQYF.

V is TRBV19 and J is TRBJ1-1; D possibly corresponds to TRBD1 (5 bases). The CDR3 has 14 amino acids. Germline V gives CDR1 LNHDA, CDR2 SQIVND (reference sequence). The V end was cut by 5 bases, the J end by 4 bases, with 14 bases between. CDR3 DNA sequence: TGTGCCAGTAGTCAAGGGACGTTGAGCACTGAAGCTTTCTTT. This encodes CASSQGTLSTEAFF.

The rearrangement joins TRBV12-3 or TRBV12-4 to TRBJ1-1; TRBD1 might be the D (6 bases). CDR3 length: 13 amino acids. V lost 6 bases and J 0 bases, leaving 8 bases between the germline ends. CDR3 sequence reads: CASRGGMNTEAFF. CDR3 sequence (DNA): TGTGCCAGCAGGGGGGGCATGAACACTGAAGCTTTCTTT.

This clone turned up a few times. The chain combines TRBV6-1 with TRBJ1-4; D ambiguous. With 3 bases removed from V and 5 bases from J, the gap between germline ends came to 10 bases. CDR1 and CDR2 (germline): MNHNS, SASEGT. The CDR3 sequence is 14 residues long. Here the CDR3 reads CASSEYIPNEKLFF. The CDR3 DNA reads TGTGCCAGCAGTGAGTACATTCCGAATGAAAAACTGTTTTTT.